The TCR beta chain under discussion was sequenced for a study of CD8 T cells in ankylosing spondylitis (dated by TCRdb to about 2017). Background on the whole study: To find TCR variants linked to disease, the study profiled T cell receptor beta repertoires in ankylosing spondylitis patients and healthy donors. The full study cohort was made up of 20 to 25 ankylosing spondylitis patients and roughly 100 healthy donors. Peripheral blood was sampled, and synovial fluid was also collected from ankylosing spondylitis patients.

General findings and caveats noted by the study authors: The disease-linked clones had a CD8+ phenotype and were found at relatively low frequencies in peripheral blood. Some motif variants had previously been reported in the synovial fluid and blood of reactive arthritis patients, which suggests shared mechanisms of disease initiation. A TCR beta motif of fewer than 10 highly homologous amino acid variants appeared characteristic of blood from ankylosing spondylitis patients. The disease-linked clones were reported as significantly enriched in matched synovial fluid samples from ankylosing spondylitis patients.

The germline V gene (reference sequence) provides CDR1 LNHNV and CDR2 YYDKDF. The CDR3, from cysteine to phenylalanine, totals 13 residues. Kept here is only the CDR3 DNA, which spans 39 bases and is read in frame from base 1. V and J lose 4 bases and 6 bases, and a span of 10 bases separates them. This clonotype was observed many times. Its antigen remains unidentified. Base quality data are lacking; no much larger clone is found one base away. The sequencer was an Illumina HiSeq 2500. Quantitative 5'-RACE with molecular barcodes was used to prepare TCR beta libraries. In the paper's pipeline: A new computational method based on a probabilistic model of VDJ rearrangement was used to identify disease-linked TCR variants. TCRdb reanalyzed the raw reads on its own, using fastp at Q25 for trimming and MiXCR for clone calling, and kept in-frame beta chains. Rows matching on CDR3 protein sequence are summarized as one entry with the most common DNA and genes. The V and J calls were not made by the authors but by TCRdb's processing. For this sample there are hundreds of thousands of distinct CDR3 sequences; 10% to 15% appear just once. Approximately 6.3% of the sample comes from the top ten.

The receptor was derived from a male donor with ankylosing spondylitis. The sample taken for sequencing was blood, either unsorted or a sorted T cell fraction (not recorded which). The chain couples TRBV15 to TRBJ2-1; tentative D gene TRBD1, with 6 bases matching. The bases read TGTGCCACCAGCACTTTCAGGGGCAATGAGCAGTTCTTC. Its translation reads: CATSTFRGNEQFF. Supplemented by the reference TRBV15 and TRBJ2-1 proteins around the CDR3, the complete variable domain is DAMVIQNPRYQVTQFGKPVTLSCSQTLNHNVMYWYQQKSSQAPKLLFHYYDKDFNNEADTPDNFQSRRPNTSFCFLDIRSPGLGDTAMYLCATSTFRGNEQFFGPGTRLTVL.